These 27 T cell receptor beta chains were sequenced from one sample in a study of T cells after yellow fever vaccination (dated 2019 in TCRdb). The treatment or condition tag for this specimen amounts to: live attenuated yellow fever vaccine strain. The library was obtained by 5' RACE. Instrument used: Illumina HiSeq 2500. TCRdb took the public reads, trimmed them with fastp at Q25, ran MiXCR for clone calling and kept in-frame beta chains. Records with the same CDR3 protein are collapsed into one entry carrying the most frequent genes and DNA. Here the sample has around 88,000 distinct CDR3 sequences; about an eighth occur a single time. The ten largest clones represent around 24% of the sample. Source: CD8+ T cells not binding an NS4B(214-222) dextramer, sorted from PBMCs, taken approximately 22 days after the first yellow fever vaccination. The cell subset or site label, as the study defines it: NS4B epitope dextramer-negative CD8 T cells. The source is a man younger than 35 who received the YFV17D yellow fever vaccine.

The chain has TRBV27 and TRBJ2-5, with D hard to call. Trimming took off 3 bases at V and 3 bases at J, with 8 bases between the two ends. The CDR3 length is 13 residues. In germline, CDR1 is MNHEY, CDR2 SMNVEV (reference sequence). CDR3 protein: CASSLRHEETQYF. For the CDR3, the DNA is TGTGCCAGCAGTTTGAGGCATGAAGAGACCCAGTACTTC.

This clonotype was found a few times. The gene calls are TRBV4-1 and TRBJ2-1, with D possibly matching TRBD2 (8 bases). CDR3 length equals 15 residues. Looked up from germline, CDR1 is MGHRA and CDR2 is YSYEKL. V lost 0 bases and J 14 bases, leaving 20 bases between the germline ends. In nucleotides, the CDR3 is TGCGCCAGCAGCCAAGATGAGCCGGGGGGGCAGGGGGAGTTCTTC. Residues: CASSQDEPGGQGEFF.

In this sample, this clonotype turned up a few times. This sequence joins TRBV9 and TRBJ2-7; unclear D gene. Germline lookup yields CDR1 SGDLS and CDR2 YYNGEE. V lost 3 bases and J 2 bases, leaving 15 bases between the germline ends. This CDR3 is built from 15 residues. CDR3 in DNA: TGTGCCAGCAGCGCGGACGTCAGCCGGGCCTACGAGCAGTACTTC. Residues: CASSADVSRAYEQYF. Variable domain in full (rest from reference TRBV9 and TRBJ2-7): DSGVTQTPKHLITATGQRVTLRCSPRSGDLSVYWYQQSLDQGLQFLIQYYNGEERAKGNILERFSAQQFPDLHSELNLSSLELGDSALYFCASSADVSRAYEQYFGPGTRLTVT.

The chain couples TRBV7-8 to TRBJ2-2; no reliable D call. CDR1 and CDR2 (germline): SGHVS, FQNEAQ. There are 17 residues in the CDR3. V lost 1 base, J lost 1 base, and 13 bases lay in between. The CDR3 region is CASSLDIAYMNTGELFF. As DNA, the CDR3 is TGTGCCAGCAGCTTAGATATTGCCTACATGAACACCGGGGAGCTGTTTTTT.

This chain links TRBV15 with TRBJ2-7; 12 bases agree with TRBD2. After removal of 4 bases from V and 3 bases from J, the junction contained 4 bases not matched to a gene. CDR3 length: 15 amino acids. Germline loops: CDR1 LNHNV, CDR2 YYDKDF (reference sequence). CDR3 in amino acids: CATSTTSGGNYEQYV. DNA of the CDR3: TGTGCCACCAGCACCACTAGCGGGGGGAACTACGAGCAGTACGTC.

This clonotype was counted only a few times. The chain links TRBV7-3 to TRBJ2-1, with 12 nucleotides matching TRBD2. Germline-derived CDR1 and CDR2 are SGHTA and FQGTGA. V trimming: 4 bases; J trimming: 4 bases; junction bases outside the gene matches: 2. The CDR3 loop spans 15 amino acids. CDR3 loop: CASSSTSGGYNEQFF. The CDR3 DNA reads as TGTGCCAGCAGCTCAACTAGCGGGGGGTACAATGAGCAGTTCTTC. The variable domain in full, with the rest retrieved from reference TRBV7-3 and TRBJ2-1, is GAGVSQTPSNKVTEKGKYVELRCDPISGHTALYWYRQSLGQGPEFLIYFQGTGAADDSGLPNDRFFAVRPEGSVSTLKIQRTERGDSAVYLCASSSTSGGYNEQFFGPGTRLTVL.

The genes are TRBV4-2 and TRBJ1-4; no clear D. V was clipped by 10 bases and J by 2 bases, with 20 bases between them. Germline V gives CDR1 LGHNA, CDR2 YNFKEQ. CDR3 length: 16 residues. CDR3 nucleotide sequence: TGTGCCATGGGCCCCGGGCTCCTCTGCACTAATGAAAAACTGTTTTTT. This encodes CAMGPGLLCTNEKLFF.

The J gene is TRBJ2-3, the V gene TRBV7-3; 9 bases match TRBD2. CDR1 and CDR2 (germline): SGHTA, FQGTGA. Unmatched junction bases numbered 7, after V lost 6 bases and J lost 0 bases. This CDR3 spans 16 amino acids. The CDR3 nucleotides read TGTGCCAGCAGACCAACTAGCGGGCTAAGCACAGATACGCAGTATTTT. Amino acids: CASRPTSGLSTDTQYF.

The chain joins TRBV4-2 to TRBJ2-1; 16 bases agree with TRBD2. Looked up from germline, CDR1 is LGHNA and CDR2 is YNFKEQ. The J segment lost 4 bases and the V segment lost 4 bases, leaving 7 bases of the junction unmatched. The CDR3 runs 18 residues. The CDR3 is CASSPGTSGGGLYNEQFF. The CDR3 nucleotides read TGTGCCAGCAGCCCCGGGACTAGCGGGGGGGGGTTATACAATGAGCAGTTCTTC.

The chain couples TRBV7-3 to TRBJ1-1; a weak D match, TRBD1 (5 bases). This CDR3 comprises 14 residues. V lost 3 bases and J 4 bases, leaving 12 bases between the germline ends. Germline lookup yields CDR1 SGHTA and CDR2 FQGTGA. The CDR3 region is CASSLGAGGTEAFF. In DNA, the CDR3 is TGTGCCAGCAGCTTGGGAGCGGGGGGCACTGAAGCTTTCTTT. Full variable domain (missing parts from reference TRBV7-3 and TRBJ1-1): GAGVSQTPSNKVTEKGKYVELRCDPISGHTALYWYRQSLGQGPEFLIYFQGTGAADDSGLPNDRFFAVRPEGSVSTLKIQRTERGDSAVYLCASSLGAGGTEAFFGQGTRLTVV.

This chain connects TRBV27 to TRBJ2-7; possible D gene TRBD1, 6 bases. There are 13 residues in the CDR3. V shed 4 bases and J shed 4 bases, with 11 bases lying between them. Germline assignment: CDR1 MNHEY and CDR2 SMNVEV (reference sequence). As DNA, the CDR3 is TGTGCCAGCAGTTGGTACAGGGATTACGAGCAGTACTTC. This translates into CASSWYRDYEQYF.

This clonotype was counted between two and nine times. A junction boundary mismatches the germline segment, possibly from a read error. This chain joins TRBV7-6 and TRBJ2-5; 8 bases align to TRBD2. The CDR3 runs 14 residues. Germline V lookup: CDR1 SGHVS, CDR2 FNYEAQ. In nucleotides, the CDR3 is TGTGCCAGCAGCTACGGGGGGGGCCAAGAGGCCCAGTACTTC. Protein sequence: CASSYGGGQEAQYF. Looking up the rest from reference TRBV7-6 and TRBJ2-5 gives the full variable domain: GAGVSQSPRYKVTKRGQDVALRCDPISGHVSLYWYRQALGQGPEFLTYFNYEAQQDKSGLPNDRFSAERPEGSISTLTIQRTEQRDSAMYRCASSYGGGQEAQYFGPGTRLLVL.

J is TRBJ2-3 and V is TRBV11-3; TRBD2 matches at 8 bases. The CDR3 has 17 amino acids. Per the germline V gene, CDR1 is SGHNT and CDR2 is YENEEA. The ends lost 4 bases at V and 4 bases at J; junction bases unmatched: 13. In nucleotides, the CDR3 is TGTGCCAGCAGCTCCACCATAGCGGGGTGGGGGTCAGATACGCAGTATTTT. This encodes CASSSTIAGWGSDTQYF.

The chain is built from TRBV19 and TRBJ2-1; a possible D gene is TRBD1 (5 bases). This CDR3 spans 16 amino acids. Trimming took 7 bases from V and 5 from J, leaving 21 bases between them. Germline lookup yields CDR1 LNHDA and CDR2 SQIVND (reference sequence). The CDR3 protein is CASKSTDSPFNNEQFF. The CDR3 DNA reads TGTGCCAGTAAGAGTACCGACAGTCCTTTTAACAATGAGCAGTTCTTC. Filled out from reference TRBV19 and TRBJ2-1, the complete variable domain reads DGGITQSPKYLFRKEGQNVTLSCEQNLNHDAMYWYRQDPGQGLRLIYYSQIVNDFQKGDIAEGYSVSREKKESFPLTVTSAQKNPTAFYLCASKSTDSPFNNEQFFGPGTRLTVL.

The chain links TRBV7-9 to TRBJ2-2; TRBD1 agrees at 7 bases. Germline CDR1 is SEHNR and CDR2 is FQNEAQ (reference sequence). With V trimmed by 0 bases and J by 2 bases, 6 bases remained unmatched. CDR3 length: 17 amino acids. The CDR3 reads CASSLARPGGNTGELFF. As DNA, the CDR3 is TGTGCCAGCAGCTTAGCGCGGCCAGGGGGAAACACCGGGGAGCTGTTTTTT.

This clonotype was observed a few times. J is TRBJ2-6 and V is TRBV11-2; no clear D gene. Germline assignment: CDR1 SGHAT and CDR2 FQNNGV. The CDR3 is 18 amino acids. Trimming cost V 5 bases and J 0 bases, with 17 bases left between them. The DNA for the CDR3 is TGTGCCAGCAGCCACCAGGTTGTTTCAGGCTCTGGGGCCAACGTCCTGACTTTC. Translated: CASSHQVVSGSGANVLTF.

This chain uses TRBV2 with TRBJ2-7, with unresolved D. This CDR3 contains 14 residues. Trimming removed 4 bases from V and 2 bases from J, with 12 bases in between. In germline, CDR1 is SNHLY, CDR2 FYNNEI. Here the CDR3 DNA reads TGTGCCAGCAGTGGTGTAGGGCATACCTACGAGCAGTACTTC. Residues: CASSGVGHTYEQYF.

This clonotype was counted once. The rearrangement links TRBV25-1 to TRBJ1-5; D ambiguous. V lost 2 bases to trimming and J lost 8 bases, with 1 base between them. This CDR3 is built from 10 residues. Germline V lookup: CDR1 MGHDK, CDR2 SYGVNS. The CDR3 DNA reads TGTGCCAGCAGTGAAAAGCCCCAGCATTTT. It yields the protein CASSEKPQHF.

This clonotype was counted a few times. The chain has TRBV7-9 and TRBJ2-7; possibly TRBD1 for D (6 bases). The germline V gene encodes CDR1 SEHNR and CDR2 FQNEAQ (reference sequence). This CDR3 region has 13 residues. V lost 4 bases and J 6 bases, leaving 13 bases between the germline ends. The chain's CDR3 is CASSSGVPGEQYV. The CDR3 bases are TGTGCCAGCAGCTCAGGGGTCCCTGGCGAGCAGTACGTC.

The rearrangement joins TRBV9 to TRBJ2-2, with 9 bases identical to TRBD2. CDR3 length equals 16 residues. CDR1 is SGDLS, CDR2 YYNGEE, per germline. With V trimmed by 0 bases and J by 4 bases, 4 bases remained unmatched. The DNA of the CDR3 is TGTGCCAGCAGCGTAGACAGCGGGGGGCCCACCGGGGAGCTGTTTTTT. Amino acids: CASSVDSGGPTGELFF.

This clonotype was picked up a small number of times. The genes are TRBV4-1 and TRBJ1-2; D is undetermined. The V and J ends lost 1 base and 1 base respectively, with 10 bases between them. Germline CDR1 MGHRA, CDR2 YSYEKL. The CDR3 runs 15 residues. The CDR3 DNA sequence: TGCGCCAGCAGCCAAGCCCCTCACAATAACTATGGCTACACCTTC. Amino acids: CASSQAPHNNYGYTF.

J is TRBJ2-5 and V is TRBV3-1, with 9 nucleotides matching TRBD2. CDR1 and CDR2 (germline): LGHDT, YNNKEL (reference sequence). Trimming removed 4 bases from V and 4 bases from J; junction bases left unmatched: 7. The CDR3 consists of 15 residues. The CDR3 spells CASSPRGGAGETQYF. The CDR3, as DNA: TGTGCCAGCAGCCCCCGCGGGGGGGCAGGAGAGACCCAGTACTTC.

This clonotype has only a few counts. V and J are TRBV10-3 and TRBJ2-3; TRBD1 matches 8 bases. The ends lost 4 bases at V and 3 bases at J; junction bases unmatched: 12. Germline V lookup: CDR1 ENHRY, CDR2 SYGVKD. The CDR3 has 17 amino acids. CDR3 coding DNA: TGTGCCATCAGTGGGAATCGGGGACAGGAGAAGACAGATACGCAGTATTTT. Amino acids: CAISGNRGQEKTDTQYF.

V and J are TRBV7-9 and TRBJ2-3; 10 bases agree with TRBD2. CDR1 is SEHNR and CDR2 is FQNEAQ in the germline V gene (reference sequence). Trimming removed 5 bases from V and 9 bases from J; junction bases left unmatched: 14. This CDR3 spans 16 amino acids. The CDR3 loop is CASSPREAAGGRTQYF. In nucleotides, the CDR3 is TGTGCCAGCAGCCCCAGGGAGGCAGCGGGGGGGCGGACGCAGTATTTT.

This clonotype came up a few times. The chain combines TRBV28 with TRBJ2-3; TRBD2 matches 9 bases. The germline CDR1 and CDR2 sequences are MDHEN and SYDVKM. The V segment lost 3 bases and the J segment 3 bases; nucleotides outside the gene matches: 4. The CDR3 is 15 residues long. The CDR3 DNA follows: TGTGCCAGCAGTTTCCGTAGCGGGAGAACAGATACGCAGTATTTT. This gives the protein CASSFRSGRTDTQYF.

This clonotype was detected a few times. The chain combines TRBV12-3 or TRBV12-4 with TRBJ2-7; D remains unclear. The V end lost 9 bases, the J end lost 2 bases, and 14 bases lay between the germline ends. The CDR3 runs to 13 residues. CDR3 sequence: CASSNGDAYEQYF. CDR3 nucleotides: TGTGCCAGTTCAAACGGCGATGCCTACGAGCAGTACTTC.

This chain connects TRBV7-6 to TRBJ2-2, with 12 positions matching TRBD2. Losses at the gene ends were 4 bases for V and 7 bases for J; bases not matched to a gene: 7. There are 16 residues in the CDR3. Germline values: CDR1 SGHVS, CDR2 FNYEAQ. The CDR3 loop is CASSSPTSGGNGELFF. In DNA, the CDR3 is TGTGCCAGCAGCTCACCGACTAGCGGGGGTAACGGGGAGCTGTTTTTT. Full variable domain (outside the CDR3, taken from reference TRBV7-6 and TRBJ2-2): GAGVSQSPRYKVTKRGQDVALRCDPISGHVSLYWYRQALGQGPEFLTYFNYEAQQDKSGLPNDRFSAERPEGSISTLTIQRTEQRDSAMYRCASSSPTSGGNGELFFGEGSRLTVL.